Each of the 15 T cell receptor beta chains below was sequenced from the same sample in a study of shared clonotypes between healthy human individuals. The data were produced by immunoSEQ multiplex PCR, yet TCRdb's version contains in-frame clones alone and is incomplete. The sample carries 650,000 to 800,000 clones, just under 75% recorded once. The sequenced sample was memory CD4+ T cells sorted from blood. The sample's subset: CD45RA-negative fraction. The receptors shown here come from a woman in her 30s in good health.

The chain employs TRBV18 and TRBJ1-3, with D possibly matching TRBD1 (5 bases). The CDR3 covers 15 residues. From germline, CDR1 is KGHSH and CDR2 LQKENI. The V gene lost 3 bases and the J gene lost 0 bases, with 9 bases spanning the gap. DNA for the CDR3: TGTGCCAGCTCACCCAGGGAAGACTCTGGAAACACCATATATTTT. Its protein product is CASSPREDSGNTIYF.

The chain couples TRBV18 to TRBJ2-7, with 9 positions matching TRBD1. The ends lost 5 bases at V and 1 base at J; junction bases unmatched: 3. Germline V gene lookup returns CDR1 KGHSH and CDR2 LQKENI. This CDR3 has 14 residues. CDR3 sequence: CASSSGTGSYEQYF. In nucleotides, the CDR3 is TGTGCCAGCTCATCGGGGACAGGGTCCTACGAGCAGTACTTC.

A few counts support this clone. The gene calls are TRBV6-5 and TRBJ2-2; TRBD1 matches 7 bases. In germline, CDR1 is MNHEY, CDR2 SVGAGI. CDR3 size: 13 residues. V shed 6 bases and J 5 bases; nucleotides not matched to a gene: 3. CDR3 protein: CASSEQGTGELFF. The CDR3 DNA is TGTGCCAGCAGCGAACAGGGGACCGGGGAGCTGTTTTTT.

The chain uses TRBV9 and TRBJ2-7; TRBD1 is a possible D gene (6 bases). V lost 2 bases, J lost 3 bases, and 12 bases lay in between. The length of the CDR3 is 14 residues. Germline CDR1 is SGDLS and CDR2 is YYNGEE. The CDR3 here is CASSVATGSYEQYF. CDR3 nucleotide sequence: TGTGCCAGCAGCGTTGCGACAGGAAGCTACGAGCAGTACTTC.

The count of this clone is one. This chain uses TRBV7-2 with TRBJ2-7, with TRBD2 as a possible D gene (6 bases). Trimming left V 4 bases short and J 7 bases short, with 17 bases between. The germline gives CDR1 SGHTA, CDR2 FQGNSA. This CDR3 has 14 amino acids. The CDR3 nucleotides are TGTGCCAGCAGCTGGGAGGTCTCCGGATGGGAGCAGTACTTC. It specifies CASSWEVSGWEQYF.

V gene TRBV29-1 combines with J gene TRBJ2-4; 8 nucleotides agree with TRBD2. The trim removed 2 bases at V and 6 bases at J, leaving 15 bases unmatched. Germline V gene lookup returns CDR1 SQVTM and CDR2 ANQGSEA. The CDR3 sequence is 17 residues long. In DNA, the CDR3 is TGCAGCGTTGAACTTGGAGCGGGAGAGGAGGTATCAAACATTCAGTACTTC. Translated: CSVELGAGEEVSNIQYF.

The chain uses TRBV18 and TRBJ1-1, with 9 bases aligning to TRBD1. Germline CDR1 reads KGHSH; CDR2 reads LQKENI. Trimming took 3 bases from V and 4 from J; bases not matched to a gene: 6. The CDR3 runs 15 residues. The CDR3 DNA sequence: TGTGCCAGCTCACCGGTGGGACAGGGTACCACTGAAGCTTTCTTT. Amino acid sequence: CASSPVGQGTTEAFF.

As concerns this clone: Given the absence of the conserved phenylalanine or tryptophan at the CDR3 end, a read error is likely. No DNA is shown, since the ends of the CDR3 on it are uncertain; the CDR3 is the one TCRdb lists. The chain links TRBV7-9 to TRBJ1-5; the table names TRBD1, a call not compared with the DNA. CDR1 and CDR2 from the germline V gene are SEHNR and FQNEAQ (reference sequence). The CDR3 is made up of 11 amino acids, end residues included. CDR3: CASSPQEGQGL.

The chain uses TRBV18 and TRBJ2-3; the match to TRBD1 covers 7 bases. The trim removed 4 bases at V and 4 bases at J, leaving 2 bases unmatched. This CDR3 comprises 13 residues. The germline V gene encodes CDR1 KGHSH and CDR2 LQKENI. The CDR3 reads CASSQGAPDTQYF. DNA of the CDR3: TGTGCCAGCTCACAGGGGGCCCCAGATACGCAGTATTTT.

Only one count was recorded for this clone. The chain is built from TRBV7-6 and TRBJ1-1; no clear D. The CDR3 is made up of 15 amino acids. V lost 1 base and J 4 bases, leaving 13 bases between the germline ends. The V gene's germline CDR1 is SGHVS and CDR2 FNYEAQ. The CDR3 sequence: CASSLVGMFSTEAFF. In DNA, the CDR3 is TGTGCCAGCAGCTTAGTGGGGATGTTCAGCACTGAAGCTTTCTTT.

The CDR3 loop is CASSLGPGLAWPGELFF. CDR3 nucleotide sequence: TGTGCCAGCAGCTTGGGCCCGGGACTAGCCTGGCCCGGGGAGCTGTTTTTT. This chain joins TRBV5-8 and TRBJ2-2; 9 bases map to TRBD2. With V trimmed by 0 bases and J by 6 bases, 9 bases remained unmatched. The CDR3 contains 17 residues. Germline loops: CDR1 SGHTS, CDR2 YDEGEE.

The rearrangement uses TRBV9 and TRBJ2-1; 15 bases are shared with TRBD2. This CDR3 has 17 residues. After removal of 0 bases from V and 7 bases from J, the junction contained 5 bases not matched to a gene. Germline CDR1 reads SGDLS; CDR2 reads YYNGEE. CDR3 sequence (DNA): TGTGCCAGCAGCGTAGCGGGACTAGCGGGAGGTTTAAATGAGCAGTTCTTC. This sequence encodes CASSVAGLAGGLNEQFF.

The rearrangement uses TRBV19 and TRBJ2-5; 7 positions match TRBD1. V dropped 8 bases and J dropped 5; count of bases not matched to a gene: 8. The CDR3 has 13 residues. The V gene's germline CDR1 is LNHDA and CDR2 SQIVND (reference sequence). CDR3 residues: CASSGTVWETQYF. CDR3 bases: TGTGCCAGTTCCGGGACAGTGTGGGAGACCCAGTACTTC.

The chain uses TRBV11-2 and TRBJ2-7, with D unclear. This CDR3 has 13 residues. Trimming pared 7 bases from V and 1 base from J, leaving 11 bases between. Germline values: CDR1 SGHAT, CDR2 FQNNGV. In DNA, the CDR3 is TGTGCCAGCACCCCACAAAGATCCTACGAGCAGTACTTC. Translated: CASTPQRSYEQYF.

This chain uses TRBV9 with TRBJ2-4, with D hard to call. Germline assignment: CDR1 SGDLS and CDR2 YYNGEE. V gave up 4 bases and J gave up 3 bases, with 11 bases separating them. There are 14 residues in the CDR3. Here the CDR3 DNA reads TGTGCCAGCAGCCCACTCCAATTCAAAAACATTCAGTACTTC. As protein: CASSPLQFKNIQYF.